This TCR beta chain was identified during a study of radiotherapy plus CTLA-4 blockade in lung cancer. The study, taken as a whole, reports: Clones of tumor-derived TCRs expanded in blood after radiotherapy plus ipilimumab. With interferon-beta, early dynamics of blood T cell clones were reported to best predict response.

A word on this clone: Its specificity is unknown.

Trimming took off 4 bases at V and 5 bases at J, with 21 bases between the two ends. Germline CDR1 and CDR2: SGHVT and SQSDAQ. CDR3 length: 16 amino acids. Libraries were prepared by immunoSEQ multiplex PCR; TCRdb keeps only in-frame clonotypes and omits some of them. The sample shows over 30,000 clones, about four fifths of them seen only once. Sequencing was performed on peripheral blood, taken from a patient treated with radiotherapy plus ipilimumab. The rearrangement joins TRBV7-4 to TRBJ2-7, with D tentatively TRBD2 (6 bases). This TCR was sampled from a human donor with non-small cell lung cancer that progressed on radiotherapy plus ipilimumab. The CDR3 here is CASSSIIRDGGDEQYF. The CDR3 nucleotides read TGTGCCAGCAGCTCCATCATCCGGGACGGAGGGGACGAGCAGTACTTC.